Following are 9 T cell receptor beta chains from one sample sequenced in a study of T-cell reconstitution after alpha-beta-depleted transplantation in children. The TCRbeta library incorporated unique molecular identifiers. TCRdb reanalysed the PCR reads using MiXCR and keeps one entry per CDR3 protein. The sample includes about 200,000 distinct CDR3 sequences, 13% to 15% of them seen just once. The input for sequencing was PBMCs from the stem cell graft donor, taken from the stem cell graft. These receptors were taken from a human donor who donated a stem cell graft to a child with acute lymphoblastic leukemia.

This clonotype was observed at least ten times. The CDR3 here is CSVGDRMADFF. The CDR3 DNA follows: TGCAGCGTAGGGGACAGAATGGCAGATTTCTTC. This rearrangement joins TRBV29-1 to TRBJ2-1; TRBD1 matches at 7 bases. The CDR3 length is 11 residues. The germline V gene has CDR1 SQVTM and CDR2 ANQGSEA. The J segment lost 16 bases and the V segment lost 6 bases, leaving 12 bases of the junction unmatched.

Note on this clonotype: One end of the junction is discordant with germline, which a read error may explain. This chain joins TRBV11-2 and TRBJ1-4; weak D call: TRBD1 (5 bases). CDR1 SGHAT and CDR2 FQNNGV come from the germline V gene. The CDR3 contains 13 residues. CDR3 sequence (DNA): TGTGCCAGCAGCCTCAGTGACAGCTCACTAACTAATTTT. This codes for CASSLSDSSLTNF.

J is TRBJ2-2 and V is TRBV10-3, with D possibly being TRBD2 (5 bases). V was clipped by 8 bases and J by 3 bases, with 13 bases between them. Germline V CDR1 and CDR2: ENHRY, SYGVKD. This CDR3 has 14 amino acids. As DNA, the CDR3 is TGTGCCATCTCACCCGCGGGCGACACCGGGGAGCTGTTTTTT. It codes for CAISPAGDTGELFF.

The DNA of the CDR3 is TGCGCCAGCAGCCTGGGACCTTCCCAGTACTTC. Residues: CASSLGPSQYF. The chain couples TRBV10-2 to TRBJ2-5; D may be TRBD1 or TRBD2 (5 bases each). V was shortened by 6 bases and J by 9 bases, with 11 bases between the two germline ends. CDR1 and CDR2 from the germline V gene are WSHSY and SAAADI. CDR3 length equals 11 residues.

This clonotype was seen ten or more times. The J gene is TRBJ1-1, the V gene TRBV7-9, with D unclear. Germline-derived CDR1 and CDR2 are SEHNR and FQNEAQ (reference sequence). The CDR3 covers 15 residues. The V end lost 7 bases, the J end lost 1 base, and 16 bases lay between the germline ends. The chain's CDR3 is CASTPERRTNTEAFF. In DNA form, the CDR3 reads TGTGCCAGCACCCCCGAACGGCGGACGAACACTGAAGCTTTCTTT.

This clonotype was detected many times. V and J are TRBV5-1 and TRBJ2-7, with D unresolved. The CDR3 spans 12 residues. Germline loops: CDR1 SGHRS, CDR2 YFSETQ. V was cut by 4 bases and J by 3 bases, with 8 bases left in between. The CDR3 reads CASSVAGYEQYF. CDR3 DNA sequence: TGCGCCAGCAGCGTAGCAGGCTACGAGCAGTACTTC.

The chain links TRBV30 to TRBJ1-4, with D unclear. CDR3 length: 16 residues. V dropped 0 bases and J dropped 8 bases, with 19 bases sitting between them. Germline V CDR1 and CDR2: GTSNPN, SVGIG (reference sequence). CDR3 sequence (DNA): TGTGCCTGGAGTGTAAGACTAGTCCGGGAAGGGGAAAAACTGTTTTTT. Encoded protein: CAWSVRLVREGEKLFF.

This clonotype was found many times. The rearrangement uses TRBV10-3 and TRBJ2-7, with unresolved D. CDR3 length: 14 amino acids. V lost 9 bases to trimming and J lost 3 bases, with 18 bases between them. Germline V CDR1 and CDR2: ENHRY, SYGVKD. Here the CDR3 DNA reads TGTGCCATTTCGAGCTCGGCGGCGGACTACGAGCAGTACTTC. Its translation: CAISSSAADYEQYF.

This clonotype was counted a few times. V gene TRBV6-5 combines with J gene TRBJ1-1; 9 bases align to TRBD1. After removal of 8 bases from V and 3 bases from J, the junction contained 16 bases not matched to a gene. The length of the CDR3 is 17 residues. The germline CDR1 and CDR2 sequences are MNHEY and SVGAGI. In DNA form, the CDR3 reads TGTGCCAGCCATTACCCCCCCGGGACAGGGATAGACACTGAAGCTTTCTTT. Its protein is CASHYPPGTGIDTEAFF.